The TCR beta chain described here comes from a study of Graves' ophthalmopathy and Graves' hyperthyroidism. Study overall: The term stable hyperthyroidism indicated an absence of ophthalmopathy within 18 months of follow-up. Findings and caveats of the study: In blood, most expanded thyroid clonotypes above 0.001 frequency were also detected.

V lost 6 bases, J lost 3 bases, and 18 bases lay in between. The CDR3 is made up of 15 amino acids. From germline, CDR1 is MGHDK and CDR2 SYGVNS. About this clonotype: The antigen is not known.

Hyperthyroidism patients had new diagnoses, durations under 2 months, and ages of 18 to 65. The study excluded patients with other autoimmune diseases, uncontrolled infections, pregnancy or lactation. The authors amplified TCR beta CDR3 regions, and they did so from RNA transcripts for repertoire sequencing. First-round RT-PCR employed HTBI primers, with a second-round multiplex PCR after it. A single record per CDR3 protein comes from TCRdb applying MiXCR to the multiplex PCR reads. The table lists around 1,000,000 distinct CDR3 sequences, about 36% of them singletons. Input material: peripheral blood or thyroid tissue (not recorded which). This clonotype was sampled from an adult man with Graves' hyperthyroidism. The chain joins TRBV25-1 to TRBJ2-7; no reliable D call. CDR3 sequence: CASSQDLGLNYEQYF. CDR3 nucleotides: TGTGCCAGCAGCCAAGATCTAGGTCTAAACTACGAGCAGTACTTC.